This TCR beta chain originates from a study of CD8+CD57+ T cells in acquired aplastic anemia (dated by TCRdb to between 2017 and 2018). For context, the study as a whole: Extracted DNA from sorted CD4+ and CD8+ cells averaged about 3.4 ug, ranging from roughly 0.19 to 27.4 ug. CD8+CD57+ expansion was defined as a frequency above the mean frequency observed in healthy subjects. Results and caveats for the whole study, not just this receptor: Around 31 CD8+ CDR3 sequences were shared between patients and controls but appeared highly expressed in patients and within their immunodominant clones. CD8+ Simpson's diversity did not differ significantly between patients and healthy controls (P=0.060).

The trim is 4 bases for V and 8 bases for J, with a gap of 11 bases between the germline ends. CDR3 length: 12 amino acids, cysteine to phenylalanine. The CDR3 DNA has 36 bases and is translated from base 1. The CDR1 and CDR2 encoded by the germline V gene are SGHDN and FVKESK. Genomic DNA was used as template for profiling of TCR beta VDJ combinations and CDR3 sequences. TCR repertoire sequencing was run on an Illumina HiSeq 2000. The source study handled its data this way. Repertoire assessment relied on Simpson's diversity index, CDR3 size and DJ length profiles, and TRBV/TRBJ rearrangement plots. The immunodominant clone was defined as the most abundant DNA sequence in deep sequencing data. CDR3 amino acid sequences were checked for sharing across subjects and were also compared against the VDJdb database and published repertoires. TCRdb applied fastp at Q25 and MiXCR to the public reads, then kept only in-frame beta chains. Duplicate CDR3 protein sequences are folded into a single record with the most common DNA and genes. The V and J calls and clone size are TCRdb's, not the authors'. Across this sample there are over 150,000 distinct CDR3 sequences, with 63% seen only once. Under 55% of the sample lies in the top ten.

Patients chosen for sequencing had shown expansion of CD8+CD57+ cells by flow cytometry. All patients had severe acquired aplastic anemia diagnosed by International Study of Aplastic Anemia and Agranulocytosis and Camitta criteria. At the time blood was sampled, none of the patients had received any therapy. In this study, sorted CD4+ and CD8+ T cells from the blood of healthy subjects and of severe aplastic anemia patients had their TCR repertoires deep-sequenced. Patients were enrolled under clinicaltrials.gov protocols 00001620, 01623167, 00001397, 00071045, 00081523 and 00961064 in the USA. Ficoll-Paque density gradient centrifugation was used to isolate peripheral blood mononuclear cells. Before DNA extraction, CD4+ and CD8+ T cells were sorted with FACS or magnetic beads. With respect to this clonotype: Its antigen is currently not known. Base qualities are not at hand, and no much larger clone is one base apart.

The sample consisted of sorted CD4+, CD8+, or CD8+CD57+ T cells (not recorded which) from PBMCs. The chain links TRBV14 with TRBJ1-2; TRBD1 is possibly the D segment (5 matching bases). The clonotype comes from a human donor with aplastic anemia. The DNA sequence is given as TGTGCCAGCAGCCCCGGACAAAGAGGCTACACCTTC. This yields the protein CASSPGQRGYTF.